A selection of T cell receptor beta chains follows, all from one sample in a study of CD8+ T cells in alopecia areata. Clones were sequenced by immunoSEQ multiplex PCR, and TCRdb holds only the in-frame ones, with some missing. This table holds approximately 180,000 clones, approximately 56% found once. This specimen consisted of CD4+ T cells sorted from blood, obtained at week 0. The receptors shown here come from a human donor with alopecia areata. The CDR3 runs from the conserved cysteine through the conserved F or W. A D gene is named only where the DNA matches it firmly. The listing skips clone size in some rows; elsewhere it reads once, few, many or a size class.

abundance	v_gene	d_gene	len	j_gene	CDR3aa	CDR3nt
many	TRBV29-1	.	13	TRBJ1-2	CSVEGSLNYGYTF	TGCAGCGTTGAAGGCAGCCTAAACTATGGCTACACCTTC
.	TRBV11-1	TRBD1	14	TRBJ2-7	CASSTDRGFSEQYF	TGTGCCAGCAGCACCGACAGGGGGTTCTCCGAGCAGTACTTC
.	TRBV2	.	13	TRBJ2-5	CASSEGQQETQYF	TGTGCCAGCAGTGAAGGACAGCAAGAGACCCAGTACTTC
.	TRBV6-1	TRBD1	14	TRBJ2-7	CASSEGQWGYEQYF	TGTGCCAGCAGTGAGGGACAGTGGGGGTACGAGCAGTACTTC
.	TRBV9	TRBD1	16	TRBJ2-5	CASSLRGQGGLGTQYF	TGTGCCAGCAGCCTCCGGGGACAGGGGGGACTTGGGACCCAGTACTTC
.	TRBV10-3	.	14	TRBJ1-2	CAISESGGNYGYTF	TGTGCCATCAGTGAGTCTGGGGGGAACTATGGCTACACCTTC
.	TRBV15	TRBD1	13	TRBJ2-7	CATSLRDREEQYF	TGTGCCACCAGCTTGAGGGACAGGGAGGAGCAGTACTTC
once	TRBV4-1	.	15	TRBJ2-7	CASSQDQLTNYEQYF	TGCGCCAGCAGCCAAGATCAATTGACAAACTACGAGCAGTACTTC
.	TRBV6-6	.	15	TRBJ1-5	CASRGVIDSNQPQHF	TGTGCCAGCAGGGGTGTTATTGATAGCAATCAGCCCCAGCATTTT
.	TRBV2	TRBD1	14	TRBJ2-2	CATGGQGNTGELFF	TGTGCCACCGGCGGACAGGGAAACACCGGGGAGCTGTTTTTT
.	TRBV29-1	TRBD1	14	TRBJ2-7	CSVVGTGITYEQYF	TGCAGCGTTGTAGGGACAGGAATAACCTACGAGCAGTACTTC
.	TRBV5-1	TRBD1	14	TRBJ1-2	CASSLGQGPVGYTF	TGCGCCAGCAGCTTAGGACAGGGTCCGGTTGGCTACACCTTC
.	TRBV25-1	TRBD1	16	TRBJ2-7	CASSEWGTGANYEQYF	TGTGCCAGCAGTGAATGGGGGACAGGGGCTAACTACGAGCAGTACTTC
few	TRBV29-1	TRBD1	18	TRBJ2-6	CSVEERQGLTSGANVLTF	TGCAGCGTTGAGGAGCGACAGGGGTTGACCTCTGGGGCCAACGTCCTGACTTTC
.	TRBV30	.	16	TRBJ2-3	CAWSVGRAGTADTQYF	TGTGCCTGGAGTGTGGGAAGGGCGGGTACGGCAGATACGCAGTATTTT
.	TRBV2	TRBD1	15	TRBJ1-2	CASRWTGSTNYGYTF	TGTGCCAGCAGGTGGACAGGCTCTACTAACTATGGCTACACCTTC
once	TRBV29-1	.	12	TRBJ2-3	CSVEERGNTQYF	TGCAGCGTTGAAGAGAGAGGGAATACGCAGTATTTT
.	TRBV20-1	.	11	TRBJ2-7	CSARAGDEQYF	TGCAGTGCCCGCGCGGGCGACGAGCAGTACTTC
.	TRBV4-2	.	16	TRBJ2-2	CASSQDGQGLPGELFF	TGTGCCAGCAGCCAAGATGGGCAGGGGTTACCCGGGGAGCTGTTTTTT
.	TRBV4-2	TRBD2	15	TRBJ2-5	CASQTSGGHQETQYF	TGTGCCAGCCAGACTAGCGGGGGCCACCAAGAGACCCAGTACTTC
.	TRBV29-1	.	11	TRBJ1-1	CSTGGDTEAFF	TGCAGCACCGGGGGTGATACTGAAGCCTTCTTT
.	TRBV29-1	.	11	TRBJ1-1	CSVFQGTEAFF	TGCAGCGTTTTTCAGGGCACTGAAGCTTTCTTT
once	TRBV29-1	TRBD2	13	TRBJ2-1	CSVFERGGSEQFF	TGCAGCGTTTTCGAGCGGGGGGGCAGTGAGCAGTTCTTC
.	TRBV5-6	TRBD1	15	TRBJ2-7	CASSFLDRGIYEQYF	TGTGCCAGCAGCTTCTTGGACAGGGGGATCTACGAGCAGTACTTC
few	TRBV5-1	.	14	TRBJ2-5	CASSFGVGEETQYF	TGCGCCAGCAGCTTCGGGGTTGGTGAAGAGACCCAGTACTTC